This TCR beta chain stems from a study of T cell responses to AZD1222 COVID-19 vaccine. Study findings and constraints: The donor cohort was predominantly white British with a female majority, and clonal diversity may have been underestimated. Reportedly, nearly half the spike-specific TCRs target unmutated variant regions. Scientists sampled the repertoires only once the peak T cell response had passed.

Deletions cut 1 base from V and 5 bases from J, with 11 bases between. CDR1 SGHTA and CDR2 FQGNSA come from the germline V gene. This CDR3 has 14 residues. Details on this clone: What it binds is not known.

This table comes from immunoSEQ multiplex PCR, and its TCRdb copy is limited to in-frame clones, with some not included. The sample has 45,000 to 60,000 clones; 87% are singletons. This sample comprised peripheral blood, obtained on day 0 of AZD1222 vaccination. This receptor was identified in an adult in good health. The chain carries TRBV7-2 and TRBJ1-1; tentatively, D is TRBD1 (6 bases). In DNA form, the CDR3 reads TGTGCCAGCAGCTTAGACAGGGCAGGTACTGAAGCTTTCTTT. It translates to CASSLDRAGTEAFF. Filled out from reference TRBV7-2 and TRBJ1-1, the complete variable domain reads GAGVSQSPSNKVTEKGKDVELRCDPISGHTALYWYRQSLGQGLEFLIYFQGNSAPDKSGLPSDRFSAERTGGSVSTLTIQRTQQEDSAVYLCASSLDRAGTEAFFGQGTRLTVV.